Presented here are 9 T cell receptor beta chains from one specimen sequenced in a study of T-cell reconstitution after alpha-beta-depleted transplantation in children. Preparing the TCRbeta library involved the use of unique molecular identifiers. Each CDR3 protein gets one entry after TCRdb re-called the PCR reads with MiXCR. The sample holds around 100,000 distinct CDR3 sequences, approximately 6% seen once. The sample in question was PBMCs, mostly from graft donor cells, obtained 60 days after TCRalphabeta/CD19-depleted stem cell transplant. The receptors were gathered from a female patient aged 2-10 years who had a stem cell transplant for Fanconi anemia, so the T cells may come from the graft donor.

This clonotype was seen many times. This sequence joins TRBV7-3 and TRBJ2-1, with D hard to call. V lost 3 bases and J lost 9, with 6 bases in between. This CDR3 spans 11 amino acids. Germline CDR1 SGHTA, CDR2 FQGTGA. The CDR3 DNA reads TGTGCCAGCAGCTTGACTGGTGAGCAGTTCTTC. It encodes CASSLTGEQFF.

This clonotype was picked up many times. This rearrangement joins TRBV20-1 to TRBJ1-1; D gene ambiguous. V lost 0 bases to trimming and J lost 3 bases, with 11 bases between them. This CDR3 has 14 residues. CDR1 DFQATT and CDR2 SNEGSKA come from the germline V gene (reference sequence). CDR3 nucleotides: TGCAGTGCTAGAGATTGGGGAGGAGACACTGAAGCTTTCTTT. This encodes CSARDWGGDTEAFF.

This clonotype occurred many times. The chain combines TRBV3-1 with TRBJ2-7, with TRBD1 as a possible D gene (5 bases). The CDR3 sequence is 12 residues long. Trimming removed 3 bases at V and 6 bases at J, with 9 bases between. The germline CDR1 and CDR2 sequences are LGHDT and YNNKEL (reference sequence). CDR3 loop: CASSQHRLEQYF. CDR3 nucleotide sequence: TGTGCCAGCAGCCAGCACAGGCTCGAGCAGTACTTC.

This clonotype appeared a few times. The chain couples TRBV6-5 to TRBJ1-1, with D unclear. CDR1 and CDR2 from the germline V gene are MNHEY and SVGAGI. The CDR3 is made up of 13 amino acids. V lost 4 bases and J lost 3, with 9 bases in between. The CDR3 protein is CASSSPGDTEAFF. The CDR3 DNA reads TGTGCCAGCAGTTCTCCAGGTGACACTGAAGCTTTCTTT.

In its sample, this clonotype was seen many times. The rearrangement links TRBV12-3 or TRBV12-4 to TRBJ2-7, with TRBD1 matching 8 bases. This CDR3 spans 15 amino acids. J was trimmed by 4 bases and V by 2 bases; bases with no gene match: 7. Written as DNA, the CDR3 is TGTGCCAGCAGTTTAAGAGGACAGGGCAATTACGAGCAGTACTTC. Encoded protein: CASSLRGQGNYEQYF.

This clonotype appeared many times. The V gene is TRBV4-2, the J gene TRBJ2-1; TRBD2 is a possible D gene (6 bases). Germline values: CDR1 LGHNA, CDR2 YNFKEQ. This CDR3 comprises 16 residues. Trimming shortened V by 0 bases and J by 6 bases, and 15 bases separated the two germline ends. The CDR3 DNA reads TGTGCCAGCAGCCAAGATCAAAATGTGGGACTCAATGAGCAGTTCTTC. Protein product: CASSQDQNVGLNEQFF.

This chain connects TRBV4-2 to TRBJ2-7; TRBD1 matches at 10 bases. Germline CDR1 LGHNA, CDR2 YNFKEQ. The CDR3 covers 15 residues. With 4 bases clipped from V and 3 bases from J, the junction kept 6 bases outside the gene matches. The chain's CDR3 is CASSPEGQGFYEQYF. In DNA form, the CDR3 reads TGTGCCAGCAGCCCCGAGGGACAGGGGTTCTACGAGCAGTACTTC.

This clonotype has at least ten counts. V usage is TRBV27 and J usage is TRBJ2-3; 10 bases fit TRBD1. Trimming removed 6 bases from V and 5 bases from J; junction bases left unmatched: 8. Per the germline V gene, CDR1 is MNHEY and CDR2 is SMNVEV (reference sequence). The CDR3 is 15 amino acids. The CDR3 coding sequence is TGTGCCAGCAGGCCTTTGGACAGGGGGAAAGATACGCAGTATTTT. It codes for CASRPLDRGKDTQYF.

Only a few counts were recorded for this clonotype. J is TRBJ2-7 and V is TRBV7-2; D possibly corresponds to TRBD1 (5 bases). This CDR3 spans 13 amino acids. Germline V gene lookup returns CDR1 SGHTA and CDR2 FQGNSA. Trimming shortened V by 4 bases and J by 1 base, and 8 bases separated the two germline ends. The DNA of the CDR3 is TGTGCCAGCAGCTCCCGGACATCCTACGAGCAGTACTTC. Its translation is CASSSRTSYEQYF. Full variable domain (missing parts from reference TRBV7-2 and TRBJ2-7): GAGVSQSPSNKVTEKGKDVELRCDPISGHTALYWYRQSLGQGLEFLIYFQGNSAPDKSGLPSDRFSAERTGGSVSTLTIQRTQQEDSAVYLCASSSRTSYEQYFGPGTRLTVT.